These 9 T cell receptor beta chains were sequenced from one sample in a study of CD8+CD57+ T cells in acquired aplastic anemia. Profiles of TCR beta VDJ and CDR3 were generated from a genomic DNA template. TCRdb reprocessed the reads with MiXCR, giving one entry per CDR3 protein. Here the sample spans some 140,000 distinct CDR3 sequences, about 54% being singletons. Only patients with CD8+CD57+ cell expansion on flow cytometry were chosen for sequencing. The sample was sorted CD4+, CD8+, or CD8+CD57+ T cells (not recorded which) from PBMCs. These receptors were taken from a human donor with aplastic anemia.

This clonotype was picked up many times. The CDR3 coding sequence is TGCGCCAGCAGCCAAGATGAGGGGACCTACGAGCAGTACTTC. Protein: CASSQDEGTYEQYF. J is TRBJ2-7 and V is TRBV4-1; D may match TRBD1 or TRBD2 (5 bases each). Per germline, CDR1 MGHRA and CDR2 YSYEKL. This CDR3 region has 14 residues. The V end lost 0 bases, the J end lost 2 bases, and 8 bases lay between the germline ends.

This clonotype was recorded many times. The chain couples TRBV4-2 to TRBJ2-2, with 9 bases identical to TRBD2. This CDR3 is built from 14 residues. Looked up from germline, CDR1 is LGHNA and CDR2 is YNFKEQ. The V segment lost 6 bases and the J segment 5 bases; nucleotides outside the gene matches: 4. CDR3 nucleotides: TGTGCCAGCAGTCCTAGCGGGGCGACCGGGGAGCTGTTTTTT. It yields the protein CASSPSGATGELFF.

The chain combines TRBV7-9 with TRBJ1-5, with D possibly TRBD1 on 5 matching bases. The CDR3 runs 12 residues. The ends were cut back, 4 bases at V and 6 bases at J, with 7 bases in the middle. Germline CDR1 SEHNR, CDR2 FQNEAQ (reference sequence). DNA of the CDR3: TGTGCCAGCAGCTCAGACAGTCAGCCCCAGCATTTT. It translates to CASSSDSQPQHF.

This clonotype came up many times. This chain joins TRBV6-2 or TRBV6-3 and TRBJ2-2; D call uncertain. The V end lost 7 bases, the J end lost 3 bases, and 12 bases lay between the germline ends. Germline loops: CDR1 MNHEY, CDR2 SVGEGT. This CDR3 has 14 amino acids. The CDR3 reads CASKGRADTGELFF. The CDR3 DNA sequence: TGTGCCAGCAAAGGACGGGCGGACACCGGGGAGCTGTTTTTT.

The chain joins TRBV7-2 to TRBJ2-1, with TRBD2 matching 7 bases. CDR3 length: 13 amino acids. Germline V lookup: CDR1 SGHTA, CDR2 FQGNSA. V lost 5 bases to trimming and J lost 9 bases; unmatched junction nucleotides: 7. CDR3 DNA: TGTGCCAGCAGCGTGATCACTAGCGCTGAGCAGTTCTTC. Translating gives CASSVITSAEQFF.

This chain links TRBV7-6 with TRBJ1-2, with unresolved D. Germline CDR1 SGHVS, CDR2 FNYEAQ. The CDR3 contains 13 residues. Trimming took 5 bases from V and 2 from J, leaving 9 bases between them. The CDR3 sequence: CASSPQENYGYTF. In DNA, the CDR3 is TGTGCCAGCAGCCCTCAGGAGAACTATGGCTACACCTTC.

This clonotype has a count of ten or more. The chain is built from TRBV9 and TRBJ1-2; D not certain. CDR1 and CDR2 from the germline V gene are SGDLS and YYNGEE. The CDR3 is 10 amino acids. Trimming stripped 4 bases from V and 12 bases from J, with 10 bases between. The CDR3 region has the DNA TGTGCCAGCAGCCTTGACCCCCACACCTTC. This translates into CASSLDPHTF. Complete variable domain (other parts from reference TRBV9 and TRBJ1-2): DSGVTQTPKHLITATGQRVTLRCSPRSGDLSVYWYQQSLDQGLQFLIQYYNGEERAKGNILERFSAQQFPDLHSELNLSSLELGDSALYFCASSLDPHTFGSGTRLTVV.

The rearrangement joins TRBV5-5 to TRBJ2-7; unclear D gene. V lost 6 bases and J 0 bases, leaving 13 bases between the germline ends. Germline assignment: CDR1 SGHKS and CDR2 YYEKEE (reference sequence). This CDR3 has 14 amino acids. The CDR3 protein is CASIPLGSSYEQYF. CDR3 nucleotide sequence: TGTGCCAGCATCCCCCTCGGTAGCTCCTACGAGCAGTACTTC. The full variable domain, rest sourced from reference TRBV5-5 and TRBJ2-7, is DAGVTQSPTHLIKTRGQQVTLRCSPISGHKSVSWYQQVLGQGPQFIFQYYEKEERGRGNFPDRFSARQFPNYSSELNVNALLLGDSALYLCASIPLGSSYEQYFGPGTRLTVT.

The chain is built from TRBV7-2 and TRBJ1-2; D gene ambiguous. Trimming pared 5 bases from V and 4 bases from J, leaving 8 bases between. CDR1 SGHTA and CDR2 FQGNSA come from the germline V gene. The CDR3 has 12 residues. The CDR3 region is CASSQTSYGYTF. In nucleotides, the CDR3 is TGTGCCAGCAGCCAAACCTCCTATGGCTACACCTTC.